Presented here are 20 T cell receptor beta chains from one specimen sequenced in a study of memory CD4+ T cells and cytomegalovirus serostatus. Single viable CD3+CD4+CD8-CD45RO+ cells were sorted as the memory CD4+ T cells. The table came from immunoSEQ multiplex PCR; TCRdb's copy has only in-frame clones and leaves some out. The data show tens of thousands of clones, 60% to 85% seen once. Sequencing input: memory CD4+ T cells from blood. These receptors came from an adult in good health and CMV-seronegative.

This chain uses TRBV5-8 with TRBJ2-5; D possibly uses TRBD1 or TRBD2 (6 bases each). Germline lookup yields CDR1 SGHTS and CDR2 YDEGEE. The CDR3 totals 15 residues. Trimming shortened V by 0 bases and J by 5 bases, and 14 bases separated the two germline ends. This CDR3 is CASSLVQGGGETQYF. The CDR3 nucleotides are TGTGCCAGCAGCTTGGTACAGGGAGGTGGGGAGACCCAGTACTTC.

For this clone: The same CDR3 can be traced to other DNA sequences in this sample. The V and J genes are TRBV6-6 and TRBJ1-2; the D is unclear. CDR1 is MNHNY and CDR2 is SVGAGI in the germline V gene (reference sequence). The CDR3 has 14 residues. V gave up 0 bases and J gave up 3 bases, with 8 bases separating them. The CDR3, as DNA: TGTGCCAGCAGTTACTCGGATGGGGACTATGGCTACACCTTC. This codes for CASSYSDGDYGYTF.

The rearrangement uses TRBV5-1 and TRBJ1-2; D remains ambiguous. V was shortened by 5 bases and J by 4 bases, with 12 bases between the two germline ends. The CDR3 sequence is 13 residues long. Per germline, CDR1 SGHRS and CDR2 YFSETQ. The CDR3 DNA follows: TGCGCCAGCAGACCCGGGCAGCTCTATGGCTACACCTTC. Amino acid sequence: CASRPGQLYGYTF. Full variable domain (missing parts from reference TRBV5-1 and TRBJ1-2): KAGVTQTPRYLIKTRGQQVTLSCSPISGHRSVSWYQQTPGQGLQFLFEYFSETQRNKGNFPGRFSGRQFSNSRSEMNVSTLELGDSALYLCASRPGQLYGYTFGSGTRLTVV.

This sequence joins TRBV9 and TRBJ2-7; 10 bases are a match to TRBD1. V was clipped by 3 bases and J by 3 bases; unmatched bases: 6. Germline V gives CDR1 SGDLS, CDR2 YYNGEE. The CDR3 runs to 15 residues. The CDR3 sequence is CASSEAGTGVYEQYF. The CDR3 DNA follows: TGTGCCAGCAGCGAAGCCGGGACAGGGGTCTACGAGCAGTACTTC.

This rearrangement joins TRBV25-1 to TRBJ1-6; maybe TRBD1 (5 bases). V was shortened by 1 base and J by 14 bases, with 12 bases between the two germline ends. Germline assignment: CDR1 MGHDK and CDR2 SYGVNS. The CDR3 totals 13 residues. Here the CDR3 reads CASSESAGRTLHF. The CDR3 DNA sequence: TGTGCCAGCAGTGAATCGGCAGGGCGAACCCTCCACTTT.

Relative to its sample, this clone is medium-sized. This chain uses TRBV19 with TRBJ2-6; D unclear. Germline V gene data show CDR1 as LNHDA and CDR2 as SQIVND (reference sequence). The CDR3 has 15 amino acids. The V and J ends lost 5 bases and 0 bases respectively, with 8 bases between them. As DNA, the CDR3 is TGTGCCAGTAGTCCCACCCACTCTGGGGCCAACGTCCTGACTTTC. Translating gives CASSPTHSGANVLTF.

This clone showed up just a few times. The chain uses TRBV7-8 and TRBJ1-6; a possible D gene is TRBD1 (5 bases). V gave up 4 bases and J gave up 8 bases, with 15 bases separating them. This CDR3 has 15 residues. Germline CDR1 SGHVS, CDR2 FQNEAQ. The CDR3 DNA is TGTGCCAGCAGCTCGTCCGGCCTCAGGGATTCACCCCTCCACTTT. It is translated as CASSSSGLRDSPLHF.

The rearrangement uses TRBV19 and TRBJ2-5, with TRBD2 matching 9 bases. The CDR3 totals 14 residues. The V segment lost 4 bases and the J segment 5 bases; nucleotides outside the gene matches: 5. Germline CDR1 reads LNHDA; CDR2 reads SQIVND (reference sequence). The CDR3 DNA reads as TGTGCCAGTAGTACGCGCGGGGGGGCGGAGACCCAGTACTTC. Translating it yields CASSTRGGAETQYF. Based on the CDR3 plus reference TRBV19 and TRBJ2-5, the full variable domain is DGGITQSPKYLFRKEGQNVTLSCEQNLNHDAMYWYRQDPGQGLRLIYYSQIVNDFQKGDIAEGYSVSREKKESFPLTVTSAQKNPTAFYLCASSTRGGAETQYFGPGTRLLVL.

The J gene is TRBJ2-1, the V gene TRBV29-1; D ambiguous. The CDR3 is made up of 12 amino acids. Germline V gives CDR1 SQVTM, CDR2 ANQGSEA. V shed 2 bases and J shed 7 bases, with 9 bases lying between them. CDR3 DNA sequence: TGCAGCGTTGAATTACATATAAATGAGCAGTTCTTC. As protein: CSVELHINEQFF.

The chain has TRBV2 and TRBJ1-5, with 7 positions matching TRBD1. With 4 bases clipped from V and 2 bases from J, the junction kept 8 bases outside the gene matches. Germline lookup yields CDR1 SNHLY and CDR2 FYNNEI. The length of the CDR3 is 16 residues. CDR3 bases: TGTGCCAGCAGTGTGCTTGACAGGGCGGGCAATCAGCCCCAGCATTTT. Protein sequence: CASSVLDRAGNQPQHF.

The chain uses TRBV7-8 and TRBJ2-7; D gene uncertain. V lost 5 bases and J 1 base, leaving 12 bases between the germline ends. The CDR3 sequence is 14 residues long. Germline V gene data show CDR1 as SGHVS and CDR2 as FQNEAQ. CDR3 protein: CASSESEVSYEQYF. Written as DNA, the CDR3 is TGTGCCAGCAGCGAATCTGAGGTTTCCTACGAGCAGTACTTC.

The gene calls are TRBV4-3 and TRBJ2-3; D call uncertain. The germline V and J ends were trimmed by 0 bases and 7 bases, with 17 bases remaining between them. Germline V lookup: CDR1 LGHNA, CDR2 YSLEER. The CDR3 spans 16 residues. As DNA, the CDR3 is TGCGCCAGCAGCCAAGATTGGCCCCCCGAACGGAATACGCAGTATTTT. This translates into CASSQDWPPERNTQYF.

The genes are TRBV28 and TRBJ2-3; perhaps TRBD2 as D (6 bases). Trimming stripped 10 bases from V and 0 bases from J, with 14 bases between. Germline CDR1 MDHEN, CDR2 SYDVKM. The CDR3 is made up of 14 amino acids. CDR3 DNA: TGTGCCACGCGCGGGGACTCCAGCACAGATACGCAGTATTTT. As protein: CATRGDSSTDTQYF.

V and J are TRBV7-2 and TRBJ2-7; the D gene is possibly TRBD2 (6 bases). Per the germline V gene, CDR1 is SGHTA and CDR2 is FQGNSA. The CDR3 length is 16 residues. V was clipped by 3 bases and J by 4 bases, with 19 bases between them. The CDR3 reads CASSFFIAAGSYEQYF. The CDR3 bases are TGTGCCAGCAGCTTTTTCATAGCGGCGGGGAGTTACGAGCAGTACTTC.

V gene TRBV5-5 combines with J gene TRBJ1-1; D remains unclear. Trimming stripped 4 bases from V and 1 base from J, with 17 bases between. CDR3 length equals 16 residues. Germline V gene data show CDR1 as SGHKS and CDR2 as YYEKEE (reference sequence). In DNA form, the CDR3 reads TGTGCCAGCAGCCACCCCCCCGGCTTTACGAACACTGAAGCTTTCTTT. Encoded protein: CASSHPPGFTNTEAFF.

The V call is TRBV7-6, the J call TRBJ2-1; possible D gene TRBD2, 5 bases. The CDR3 contains 16 residues. The V and J ends lost 0 bases and 7 bases respectively, with 16 bases between them. Looked up from germline, CDR1 is SGHVS and CDR2 is FNYEAQ. CDR3 in amino acids: CASSLAPLVSGNEQFF. The CDR3 coding sequence is TGTGCCAGCAGCTTAGCTCCACTGGTCTCGGGAAATGAGCAGTTCTTC.

The chain has TRBV5-8 and TRBJ1-1, with 7 bases matching TRBD1. V lost 3 bases and J lost 5; bases outside the gene matches: 10. The CDR3 contains 15 residues. The V gene's germline CDR1 is SGHTS and CDR2 YDEGEE. This CDR3 reads CASSSTGERGTEAFF. The CDR3 nucleotides are TGTGCCAGCAGCTCCACAGGGGAAAGGGGAACTGAAGCTTTCTTT.

The chain combines TRBV30 with TRBJ1-1; the match to TRBD1 covers 7 bases. The V gene end was trimmed by 5 bases and the J gene end by 11 bases; junction bases not matched to a gene: 14. Per germline, CDR1 GTSNPN and CDR2 SVGIG (reference sequence). This CDR3 is built from 13 residues. CDR3 region: CAWAATGPSGAFF. The CDR3 nucleotides are TGTGCCTGGGCCGCGACAGGGCCCTCCGGGGCTTTCTTT.

The J gene is TRBJ2-2, the V gene TRBV5-6; D is uncertain. Germline V CDR1 and CDR2: SGHDT, YYEEEE. With 4 bases removed from V and 6 bases from J, the gap between germline ends came to 13 bases. The CDR3 covers 14 residues. The DNA for the CDR3 is TGTGCCAGCAGCCGCACGGCTCGTCCCGGGGAGCTGTTTTTT. Amino acids: CASSRTARPGELFF.

The chain joins TRBV18 to TRBJ2-5, with D perhaps TRBD1 (5 bases). With 6 bases removed from V and 5 bases from J, the gap between germline ends came to 13 bases. Germline lookup yields CDR1 KGHSH and CDR2 LQKENI. The length of the CDR3 is 13 residues. For the CDR3, the DNA is TGTGCCAGCTCCCCCAGGGCACAGGAGACCCAGTACTTC. This gives the protein CASSPRAQETQYF.